This T cell receptor (beta chain) was sequenced during a study of blood T cell repertoires in COVID-19. Looking at the study overall: The samples span acute and convalescent COVID-19 from the United States, Italy and Spain. The cDNA or gDNA used as material had been derived from T cells, B-cell-depleted T cells, or PBMCs.

Per the authors' pipeline: Amplifying reference gene primers gave estimates of nucleated cell counts. Assay: immunoSEQ multiplex PCR; the TCRdb copy retains only in-frame clones and omits some. V and J calls and clone size follow that table, whereas D and trimming were derived from the DNA. Here the sample spans some 270,000 clones, roughly 82% being singletons. The germline V gene encodes CDR1 LNHNV and CDR2 YYDKDF (reference sequence). This CDR3 is built from 19 residues. The trim removed 0 bases at V and 0 bases at J, leaving 10 bases unmatched. Patients from Seattle were sampled longitudinally, starting during active infection. This clone was seen just once.

This sequence joins TRBV15 and TRBJ2-5; 10 bases are a match to TRBD1. Material: peripheral blood. The TCR was taken from a woman older than 75 with COVID-19, enrolled during active disease. The CDR3 nucleotides are TGTGCCACCAGCAGAGATAGAGCCGGGACAGGGGCGTACCAAGAGACCCAGTACTTC. Its protein product is CATSRDRAGTGAYQETQYF.